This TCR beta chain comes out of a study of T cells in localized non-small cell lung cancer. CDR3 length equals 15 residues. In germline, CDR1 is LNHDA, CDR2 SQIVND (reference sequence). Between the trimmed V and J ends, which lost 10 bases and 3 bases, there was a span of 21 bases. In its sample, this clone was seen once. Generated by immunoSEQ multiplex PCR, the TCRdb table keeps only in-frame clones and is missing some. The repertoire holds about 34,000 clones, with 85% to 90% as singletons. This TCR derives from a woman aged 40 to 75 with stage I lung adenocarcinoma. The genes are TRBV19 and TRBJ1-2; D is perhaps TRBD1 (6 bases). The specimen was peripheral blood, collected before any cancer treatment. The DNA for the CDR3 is TGTGCCACCAAAAACCAGGACAGAGCTGACTATGGCTACACCTTC. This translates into CATKNQDRADYGYTF.